These T cell receptor beta chains were read from a single sample in a study of beta chain features in type 1 diabetes. The protocol was immunoSEQ multiplex PCR, while the TCRdb copy is restricted to in-frame clones and leaves out a portion. The table includes over 150,000 clones, around 8% detected once. Sequencing was done on a sample of central memory CD4+ T cells from blood. These receptors came from a young man in good health. Each CDR3 is given with its conserved first and last residue. A D gene is named only where the DNA matches it firmly. A clone size is listed for some rows: how often the clone was seen (once, few, many), or a class if it is expanded.

TRBD1,TRBV4-3,few,TRBJ2-3,TGCGCCAGCAGCCGACAGGGAAAGGTAGCAGATACGCAGTATTTT,CASSRQGKVADTQYF
-,TRBV5-4,-,TRBJ1-2,TGTGCCAGCAGCTTCGGGGACTACTATGGCTACACCTTC,CASSFGDYYGYTF
TRBD1,TRBV9,-,TRBJ2-2,TGTGCCAGCAGCAACAGGGGATCGTTCACCGGGGAGCTGTTTTTT,CASSNRGSFTGELFF
TRBD1,TRBV11-1,-,TRBJ2-5,TGTGCCAGCAGCTACGGACAGGGAGGAGAAGAGACCCAGTACTTC,CASSYGQGGEETQYF
-,TRBV18,few,TRBJ1-1,TGTGCCAGTCAGCAGGGGTCGGTAACTGAAGCTTTCTTT,CASQQGSVTEAFF
TRBD1,TRBV5-4,-,TRBJ1-2,TGTGCCAGCAGCGGGGACAGGGCCCACAACTATGGCTACACCTTC,CASSGDRAHNYGYTF
-,TRBV30,-,TRBJ1-3,TGTGCCTGGAGTGTACAGACTACATCTGGAAACACCACATATTTT,CAWSVQTTSGNTTYF
TRBD2,TRBV7-2,few,TRBJ2-2,TGTGCCAGCACCAACCTAGCGGCTAAGGTGACCGGGGAGCTGTTTTTT,CASTNLAAKVTGELFF
-,TRBV6-5,-,TRBJ2-6,TGTGCCAGCAGTTACCGTCCGTTCTCTGGGGCCAACGTCCTGACTTTC,CASSYRPFSGANVLTF
-,TRBV27,few,TRBJ2-7,TGTGCCAGCAGTTCCTATAGCGGCTCCTACGAGCAGTACTTC,CASSSYSGSYEQYF
TRBD2,TRBV19,few,TRBJ2-2,TGTGCCACCGGGGGGGAGGCGAACACCGGGGAGCTGTTTTTT,CATGGEANTGELFF
TRBD1,TRBV15,few,TRBJ2-7,TGTGCCACCAGCACCAGGACAGGGCCCGAACCGCCCTACGAGCAGTACTTC,CATSTRTGPEPPYEQYF
TRBD1,TRBV28,few,TRBJ1-2,TGTGCCAGCAGTTCAGGACAGGGGGCGGGGGGCTACACCTTC,CASSSGQGAGGYTF
-,TRBV30,few,TRBJ2-7,TGTGCCTGGAGTGGGAGGGACGCGCTCTACGAGCAGTACTTC,CAWSGRDALYEQYF
TRBD1,TRBV27,-,TRBJ2-7,TGTGCCAGCACCCAGACAGGGGGCCTCATCCACGAGCAGTACTTC,CASTQTGGLIHEQYF
TRBD2,TRBV27,few,TRBJ2-2,TGTGCCAGCAGTTTACGGACTAGCGGGAGTGGGGCCGGGGAGCTGTTTTTT,CASSLRTSGSGAGELFF
TRBD2,TRBV11-2,few,TRBJ2-3,TGTGCCAGCAGCTTAGTGGGACTAGCGGGGGCCTTCACAGATACGCAGTATTTT,CASSLVGLAGAFTDTQYF
-,TRBV5-6,few,TRBJ2-1,TGTGCCAGCATTCTCAGGGGCAGCGATGAGCAGTTCTTC,CASILRGSDEQFF
-,TRBV5-1,-,TRBJ2-3,TGCGCCAGCAGATCTGAGGGGGCAGATACGCAGTATTTT,CASRSEGADTQYF
-,TRBV28,few,TRBJ2-1,TGTGCCAGCAGTTCCCCCCCGGGCTACAATGAGCAGTTCTTC,CASSSPPGYNEQFF
TRBD1,TRBV28,-,TRBJ2-7,TGTGCCAGCGTACAGGGGTCCGAGCAGTACTTC,CASVQGSEQYF
-,TRBV7-2,-,TRBJ2-5,TGTGCCAGCAGCTTTGTCGGGTCCGGGGAGACCCAGTACTTC,CASSFVGSGETQYF
-,TRBV4-2,few,TRBJ1-2,TGTGCCAGCAGCGAGAGGGAGGGATTAGGTAACTATGGCTACACCTTC,CASSEREGLGNYGYTF
-,TRBV28,few,TRBJ1-2,TGTGCCAGCAGTTTAGGGGGCCTCTATGGCTACACCTTC,CASSLGGLYGYTF
TRBD1,TRBV23-1,many,TRBJ2-7,TGCGCCAGCAGTCAGCGGGGACAGGAAAACTACGAGCAGTACTTC,CASSQRGQENYEQYF
-,TRBV15,few,TRBJ1-2,TGTGCCACCAGCAGAGATCCCGAGGCGATCTATGGCTACACCTTC,CATSRDPEAIYGYTF
-,TRBV13,-,TRBJ2-3,TGTGCCAGCAGCTTAGATCGGGGGTCGGATACGCAGTATTTT,CASSLDRGSDTQYF
TRBD2,TRBV28,many,TRBJ2-4,TGTGCCAGCAGTTTACTAGCGGGGACAACAATGGGCATTCAGTACTTC,CASSLLAGTTMGIQYF
-,TRBV30,few,TRBJ1-5,TGTGCCTGGAGAGGACGGGAAAATCAGCCCCAGCATTTT,CAWRGRENQPQHF
-,TRBV28,few,TRBJ2-2,TGTGCCAGCAGTTTATATTACGACAGCGGGGAGCTGTTTTTT,CASSLYYDSGELFF
TRBD1,TRBV7-9,few,TRBJ2-2,TGTGCCAGCAGCTCCAGGACAGGGTTGGCCGGGGAGCTGTTTTTT,CASSSRTGLAGELFF
TRBD2,TRBV2,many,TRBJ2-3,TGTGCCAGCAGTTCGACTAGCGGGTCCACAGATACGCAGTATTTT,CASSSTSGSTDTQYF
TRBD2,TRBV7-3,few,TRBJ2-6,TGTGCCAGCAGCTTAAACCTAGCGGGGGCTGGGGCCAACGTCCTGACTTTC,CASSLNLAGAGANVLTF
TRBD1,TRBV5-5,-,TRBJ2-7,TGTGCCAGCCGGCCGGGACAGACCTCTTGGGAGCAGTACTTC,CASRPGQTSWEQYF
-,TRBV29-1,-,TRBJ2-7,TGCAGCGTTGAAGTTACAGGGATCCACGAGCAGTACTTC,CSVEVTGIHEQYF
-,TRBV6-5,few,TRBJ2-3,TGTGCCAGCAGTTACGTTCGGGCAGGGACAGATACGCAGTATTTT,CASSYVRAGTDTQYF